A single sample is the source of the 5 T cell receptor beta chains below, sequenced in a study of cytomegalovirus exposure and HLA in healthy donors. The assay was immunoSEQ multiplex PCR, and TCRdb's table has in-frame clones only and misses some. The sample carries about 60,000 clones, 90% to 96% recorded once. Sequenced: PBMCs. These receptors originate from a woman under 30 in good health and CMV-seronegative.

Written as DNA, the CDR3 is TGTGCCAGCAGCACGGGCCCCCGACAGGGGCCGGCTAACTATGGCTACACCTTC. As protein: CASSTGPRQGPANYGYTF. The V and J genes are TRBV7-9 and TRBJ1-2; TRBD1 agrees at 8 bases. Germline V gene sequence: CDR1 SEHNR, CDR2 FQNEAQ (reference sequence). V shed 5 bases, J shed 0 bases, and the junction held 14 bases outside the gene matches. The CDR3 runs to 18 residues.

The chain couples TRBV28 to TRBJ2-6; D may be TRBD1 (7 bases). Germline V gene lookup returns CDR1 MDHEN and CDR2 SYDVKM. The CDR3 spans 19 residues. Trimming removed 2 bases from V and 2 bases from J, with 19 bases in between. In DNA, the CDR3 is TGTGCCAGCAGTTTAATTTTCGGGGCAGGGGGGCCTGGGGCCAACGTCCTGACTTTC. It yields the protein CASSLIFGAGGPGANVLTF.

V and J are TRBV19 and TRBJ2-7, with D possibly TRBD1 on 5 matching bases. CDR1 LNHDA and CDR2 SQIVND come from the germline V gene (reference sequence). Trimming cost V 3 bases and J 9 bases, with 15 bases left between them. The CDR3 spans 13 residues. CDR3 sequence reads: CASSMSRQGGQYF. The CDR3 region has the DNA TGTGCCAGTAGTATGTCGAGGCAGGGTGGGCAGTACTTC.

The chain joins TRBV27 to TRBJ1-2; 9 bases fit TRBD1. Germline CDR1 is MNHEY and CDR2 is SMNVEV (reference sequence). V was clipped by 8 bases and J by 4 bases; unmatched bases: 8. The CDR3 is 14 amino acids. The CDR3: CASRTGGAGYGYTF. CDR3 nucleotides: TGTGCCAGCCGCACAGGGGGCGCCGGCTATGGCTACACCTTC.

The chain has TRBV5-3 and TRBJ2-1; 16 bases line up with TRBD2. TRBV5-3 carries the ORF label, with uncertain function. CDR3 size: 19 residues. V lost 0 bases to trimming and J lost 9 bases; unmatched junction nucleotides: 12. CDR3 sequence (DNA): TGTGCCAGAAGCTTGGCCCAAACAGCGGGACTAGCGGGAGGGGTTGAGCAGTTCTTC. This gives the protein CARSLAQTAGLAGGVEQFF.